These 25 T cell receptor beta chains were sequenced from one sample in a study of vaccination effects on CD4 cells after COVID-19. Their target antigens are unknown. Clones were sequenced by immunoSEQ multiplex PCR, and TCRdb holds only the in-frame ones, with some missing. Among almost 70,000 clones, 74% were seen once, and the ten largest hold 1.5% to 1.9%. Ahead of sequencing, the ViraFEST assay grew antigen-specific CD4+ T cells using viral peptide pools. Subsequent to less than twelve days of culture, CD4+ T cells were isolated. Each person got two doses of an mRNA SARS-CoV-2 vaccine, BNT162b2 or mRNA-1273. Sequencing used CD4+ T cells from PBMCs cultured with HCoV-229E spike peptides, obtained after COVID-19 vaccination. All receptors come from a human donor who received a COVID-19 vaccine.

The chain is built from TRBV6-1 and TRBJ2-7, with 10 bases identical to TRBD1. Germline V gives CDR1 MNHNS, CDR2 SASEGT. Trimming cost V 2 bases and J 0 bases; bases outside gene matches: 1. The CDR3 runs to 15 residues. CDR3 bases: TGTGCCAGCAGTGAAAGGGACAGGGGCTCCTACGAGCAGTACGTC. Residues: CASSERDRGSYEQYV.

As DNA, the CDR3 is TGTGCCAGCAGCCCGAGGGAGGAAAACAATGAGCAGTTCTTC. This translates into CASSPREENNEQFF. The genes are TRBV11-2 and TRBJ2-1, with TRBD2 as a possible D gene (6 bases). This CDR3 region has 14 residues. V lost 5 bases, J lost 5 bases, and 13 bases lay in between. Germline CDR1 reads SGHAT; CDR2 reads FQNNGV.

This clone came up once. The chain recombines TRBV29-1 with TRBJ2-3; 7 bases are a match to TRBD2. The length of the CDR3 is 15 residues. V shed 0 bases, J shed 3 bases, and the junction held 6 bases outside the gene matches. Germline lookup yields CDR1 SQVTM and CDR2 ANQGSEA. CDR3 DNA sequence: TGCAGCGTTGAAGATCGGGACTATTCTACAGATACGCAGTATTTT. Translated, it gives CSVEDRDYSTDTQYF.

The chain uses TRBV9 and TRBJ2-5; D possibly corresponds to TRBD2 (6 bases). Trimming removed 4 bases at V and 4 bases at J, with 17 bases between. CDR3 length equals 15 residues. Germline loops: CDR1 SGDLS, CDR2 YYNGEE. The CDR3: CASSPRRQGGETQYF. CDR3 DNA: TGTGCCAGCAGCCCACGGCGGCAGGGAGGAGAGACCCAGTACTTC.

The chain recombines TRBV23-1 with TRBJ2-7; D possibly corresponds to TRBD1 (6 bases). TRBV23-1 is an open reading frame whose function is uncertain. This CDR3 is built from 15 residues. The V gene lost 0 bases and the J gene lost 2 bases, with 11 bases spanning the gap. As DNA, the CDR3 is TGCGCCAGCAGTCAATCATCGACAGGCCCCTACGAGCAGTACGTC. This gives the protein CASSQSSTGPYEQYV.

The V and J genes are TRBV7-3 and TRBJ2-2, with TRBD2 as a possible D gene (6 bases). The CDR3 spans 16 residues. Germline lookup yields CDR1 SGHTA and CDR2 FQGTGA. Deletions cut 1 base from V and 0 bases from J, with 9 bases between. CDR3 coding DNA: TGTGCCAGCAGCTTAATGGCGGGGTCGAACACCGGGGAGCTGTTTTTT. As protein: CASSLMAGSNTGELFF.

The chain is built from TRBV7-2 and TRBJ2-3, with 14 bases lining up with TRBD2. CDR1 is SGHTA, CDR2 FQGNSA, per germline. V gave up 1 base and J gave up 4 bases; unmatched junction bases: 4. The CDR3 is 17 residues long. The CDR3 nucleotides are TGTGCCAGCAGCTTAGTAGGGACTAGCGGGGGTGCAGATACGCAGTATTTT. The encoded protein is CASSLVGTSGGADTQYF.

The chain employs TRBV5-1 and TRBJ1-2; D perhaps matches TRBD1 (6 bases). The CDR3 loop spans 15 amino acids. From germline, CDR1 is SGHRS and CDR2 YFSETQ. V was clipped by 3 bases and J by 5 bases, with 17 bases between them. The CDR3 DNA reads TGCGCCAGCAGCTACACAACAGGGTCCACTTATGGCTACACCTTC. Its translation: CASSYTTGSTYGYTF. Supplemented by reference TRBV5-1 and TRBJ1-2, the full variable domain reads KAGVTQTPRYLIKTRGQQVTLSCSPISGHRSVSWYQQTPGQGLQFLFEYFSETQRNKGNFPGRFSGRQFSNSRSEMNVSTLELGDSALYLCASSYTTGSTYGYTFGSGTRLTVV.

The chain joins TRBV2 to TRBJ1-5; D is ambiguous. The germline V and J ends were trimmed by 3 bases and 3 bases, with 6 bases remaining between them. This CDR3 has 13 amino acids. Germline V gene sequence: CDR1 SNHLY, CDR2 FYNNEI. The CDR3 DNA follows: TGTGCCAGCAGTGACACCCTCAATCAGCCCCAGCATTTT. Translating gives CASSDTLNQPQHF.

A few counts support this clone. The V gene is TRBV6-2 or TRBV6-3, the J gene TRBJ2-2; D is unresolved. V dropped 4 bases and J dropped 4 bases, with 13 bases sitting between them. Germline V gives CDR1 MNHEY, CDR2 SVGEGT. CDR3 length: 15 residues. For the CDR3, the DNA is TGTGCCAGCAGTTTAGTGGGCCTGGCCACCGGGGAGCTGTTTTTT. It translates to CASSLVGLATGELFF.

This clone was recorded a few times. The rearrangement uses TRBV6-6 and TRBJ1-2; D perhaps matches TRBD1 (6 bases). This CDR3 has 13 amino acids. Germline V gene sequence: CDR1 MNHNY, CDR2 SVGAGI (reference sequence). Trimming took off 5 bases at V and 4 bases at J, with 11 bases between the two ends. The CDR3 DNA reads as TGTGCCAGCAGTCTCGGACAGCGCTATGGCTACACCTTC. It specifies CASSLGQRYGYTF.

The J gene is TRBJ2-3, the V gene TRBV7-2; D unclear. CDR3 length: 12 amino acids. V gave up 8 bases and J gave up 2 bases, with 8 bases separating them. The germline V gene encodes CDR1 SGHTA and CDR2 FQGNSA. The CDR3: CASSWATDTQYF. The CDR3 DNA sequence: TGTGCCAGCTCTTGGGCCACAGATACGCAGTATTTT. The full variable domain, with the rest looked up from reference TRBV7-2 and TRBJ2-3, is GAGVSQSPSNKVTEKGKDVELRCDPISGHTALYWYRQSLGQGLEFLIYFQGNSAPDKSGLPSDRFSAERTGGSVSTLTIQRTQQEDSAVYLCASSWATDTQYFGPGTRLTVL.

The V and J genes are TRBV5-1 and TRBJ2-1; weak D call: TRBD1 (6 bases). Germline V gene data show CDR1 as SGHRS and CDR2 as YFSETQ. This CDR3 comprises 15 residues. V was pared by 0 bases and J by 5 bases, with 12 bases between. The CDR3 DNA follows: TGCGCCAGCAGCTTGGGCCACAGGGTAGACAATGAGCAGTTCTTC. Translated: CASSLGHRVDNEQFF. Complete variable domain (other parts from reference TRBV5-1 and TRBJ2-1): KAGVTQTPRYLIKTRGQQVTLSCSPISGHRSVSWYQQTPGQGLQFLFEYFSETQRNKGNFPGRFSGRQFSNSRSEMNVSTLELGDSALYLCASSLGHRVDNEQFFGPGTRLTVL.

J is TRBJ1-5 and V is TRBV27; D possibly corresponds to TRBD1 (5 bases). This CDR3 has 15 amino acids. The germline CDR1 and CDR2 sequences are MNHEY and SMNVEV (reference sequence). V lost 1 base and J lost 1, with 8 bases in between. The CDR3 sequence is CASSLLGRSNQPQHF. CDR3 in DNA: TGTGCCAGCAGTTTATTGGGACGAAGCAATCAGCCCCAGCATTTT.

The chain combines TRBV4-1 with TRBJ2-2, with TRBD2 identical over 12 bases. This CDR3 is built from 17 residues. V gave up 4 bases and J gave up 6 bases; unmatched junction bases: 9. Per germline, CDR1 MGHRA and CDR2 YSYEKL. The DNA of the CDR3 is TGCGCCAGCAGCCCATGGACTAGCGGGGATCGAGCCGGGGAGCTGTTTTTT. This gives the protein CASSPWTSGDRAGELFF.

The rearrangement joins TRBV5-6 to TRBJ2-1; the D gene is possibly TRBD2 (5 bases). Between the trimmed V and J ends, which lost 3 bases and 10 bases, there was a span of 14 bases. Looked up from germline, CDR1 is SGHDT and CDR2 is YYEEEE. The CDR3 extends over 13 amino acids. DNA of the CDR3: TGTGCCAGCAGCTCGGACTCCCCGTGGGAGCAGTTCTTC. Protein product: CASSSDSPWEQFF. Using reference TRBV5-6 and TRBJ2-1 for the parts outside the CDR3, the full variable domain is DAGVTQSPTHLIKTRGQQVTLRCSPKSGHDTVSWYQQALGQGPQFIFQYYEEEERQRGNFPDRFSGHQFPNYSSELNVNALLLGDSALYLCASSSDSPWEQFFGPGTRLTVL.

The V gene is TRBV24-1, the J gene TRBJ1-5; D remains ambiguous. The CDR3 is made up of 13 amino acids. The V and J ends lost 4 bases and 0 bases respectively, with 3 bases between them. Per the germline V gene, CDR1 is KGHDR and CDR2 is SFDVKD. The CDR3 here is CATSDASNQPQHF. DNA of the CDR3: TGTGCCACCAGTGACGCTAGCAATCAGCCCCAGCATTTT.

This chain links TRBV6-1 with TRBJ2-6; D call uncertain. V was pared by 2 bases and J by 0 bases, with 8 bases between. The CDR3 totals 16 residues. From germline, CDR1 is MNHNS and CDR2 SASEGT. The CDR3 DNA reads as TGTGCCAGCAGTGAAAGGTGGCACTCTGGGGCCAACGTCCTGACTTTC. Protein sequence: CASSERWHSGANVLTF.

The chain carries TRBV5-4 and TRBJ2-3; D possibly corresponds to TRBD2 (6 bases). Germline V gives CDR1 SGHNT, CDR2 YYREEE (reference sequence). Trimming left V 3 bases short and J 2 bases short, with 10 bases between. The CDR3 sequence is 14 residues long. In nucleotides, the CDR3 is TGTGCCAGCAGCTCCCGGGGGAACACAGATACGCAGTATTTT. The encoded protein is CASSSRGNTDTQYF.

The genes are TRBV5-8 and TRBJ2-6; the D is unclear. This CDR3 comprises 16 residues. The V end was cut by 3 bases, the J end by 3 bases, with 13 bases between. CDR1 SGHTS and CDR2 YDEGEE come from the germline V gene. CDR3 DNA: TGTGCCAGCAGCTCTCGCCTTACCGGTGGGGCCAACGTCCTGACTTTC. The encoded protein is CASSSRLTGGANVLTF.

The chain has TRBV4-2 and TRBJ2-1; no reliable D call. Trimming shortened V by 3 bases and J by 7 bases, and 22 bases separated the two germline ends. The length of the CDR3 is 17 residues. The germline gives CDR1 LGHNA, CDR2 YNFKEQ. The CDR3 nucleotides read TGTGCCAGCAGCCATAAAATTAGTCTCCCCTTTGGAAATGAGCAGTTCTTC. It encodes CASSHKISLPFGNEQFF.

This chain links TRBV15 with TRBJ2-5; D possibly corresponds to TRBD1 (6 bases). The CDR3 runs to 14 residues. V was pared by 1 base and J by 5 bases, with 11 bases between. CDR1 is LNHNV, CDR2 YYDKDF, per germline (reference sequence). The CDR3 loop reads CATSRGRGSETQYF. DNA for the CDR3: TGTGCCACCAGCAGAGGAAGGGGGTCCGAGACCCAGTACTTC.

This clone has a handful of counts. This rearrangement joins TRBV6-5 to TRBJ2-1; TRBD1 agrees at 12 bases. CDR3 length: 15 amino acids. The germline gives CDR1 MNHEY, CDR2 SVGAGI. V lost 5 bases to trimming and J lost 4 bases; unmatched junction nucleotides: 3. CDR3 DNA sequence: TGTGCCAGCAGTAGGGACAGGGGGCGGTACAATGAGCAGTTCTTC. This encodes CASSRDRGRYNEQFF.

V is TRBV5-1 and J is TRBJ1-2, with D hard to call. Trimming removed 0 bases at V and 1 base at J, with 10 bases between. This CDR3 is built from 15 residues. In germline, CDR1 is SGHRS, CDR2 YFSETQ. The CDR3 region has the DNA TGCGCCAGCAGCTTGGATTATACGCTTAACTATGGCTACACCTTC. Translating it yields CASSLDYTLNYGYTF.

This clone has just one count. This rearrangement joins TRBV28 to TRBJ1-2; a possible D gene is TRBD1 (5 bases). V was shortened by 9 bases and J by 0 bases, with 8 bases between the two germline ends. CDR1 and CDR2 from the germline V gene are MDHEN and SYDVKM. The CDR3 length is 12 residues. The CDR3 DNA reads as TGTGCCAGTGGGGCTTCTAACTATGGCTACACCTTC. Translation gives CASGASNYGYTF.